This T cell receptor (beta chain) comes out of a study of beta chain features in type 1 diabetes. The germline V gene encodes CDR1 MNHEY and CDR2 SVGAGI. The CDR3 loop spans 13 amino acids. V was clipped by 8 bases and J by 0 bases, with 10 bases between them. A word on this clone: What it recognizes is unknown. Other DNA sequences in this sample translate to the same CDR3.

Of the isolated RNA, all was reverse transcribed, and so the sequenced material was expressed TCRB transcripts. Profiling relied on immunoSEQ multiplex PCR, and the TCRdb table lists in-frame clones only, not all of them. The repertoire holds 640,000 or so clones, with about an eighth as singletons. General study results and limits: Shorter TCRB CDR3s, moderately but significantly so, marked every one of the four CD4+ subsets in Type 1 diabetes patients.

The sample comprised naive CD4+ T cells from blood. The source of this sequence is a young man with type 1 diabetes. The gene calls are TRBV6-5 and TRBJ1-1; TRBD1 is a possible D gene (6 bases). CDR3 residues: CASGGQLNTEAFF. The CDR3, as DNA: TGTGCCAGCGGCGGACAGTTGAACACTGAAGCTTTCTTT.